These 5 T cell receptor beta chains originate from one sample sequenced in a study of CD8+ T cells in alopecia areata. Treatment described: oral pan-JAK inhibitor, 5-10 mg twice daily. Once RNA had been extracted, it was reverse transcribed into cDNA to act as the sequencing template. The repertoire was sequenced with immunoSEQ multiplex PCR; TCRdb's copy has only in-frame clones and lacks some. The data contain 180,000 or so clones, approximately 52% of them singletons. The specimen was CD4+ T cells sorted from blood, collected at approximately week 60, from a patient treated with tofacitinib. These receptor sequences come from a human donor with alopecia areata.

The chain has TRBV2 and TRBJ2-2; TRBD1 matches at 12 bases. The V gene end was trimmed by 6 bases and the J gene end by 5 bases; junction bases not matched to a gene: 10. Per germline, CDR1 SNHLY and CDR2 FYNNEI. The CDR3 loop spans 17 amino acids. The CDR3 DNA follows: TGTGCCAGCAGCCCTGGGACAGGGGGCGCGAGGACCGGGGAGCTGTTTTTT. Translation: CASSPGTGGARTGELFF.

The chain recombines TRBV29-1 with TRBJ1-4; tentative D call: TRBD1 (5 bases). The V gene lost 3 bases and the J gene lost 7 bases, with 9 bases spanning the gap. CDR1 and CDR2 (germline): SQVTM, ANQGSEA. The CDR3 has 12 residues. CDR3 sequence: CSVDPRAEKLFF. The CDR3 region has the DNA TGCAGCGTTGACCCCAGGGCTGAAAAACTGTTTTTT. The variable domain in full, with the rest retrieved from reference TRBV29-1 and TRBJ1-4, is SAVISQKPSRDICQRGTSLTIQCQVDSQVTMMFWYRQQPGQSLTLIATANQGSEATYESGFVIDKFPISRPNLTFSTLTVSNMSPEDSSIYLCSVDPRAEKLFFGSGTQLSVL.

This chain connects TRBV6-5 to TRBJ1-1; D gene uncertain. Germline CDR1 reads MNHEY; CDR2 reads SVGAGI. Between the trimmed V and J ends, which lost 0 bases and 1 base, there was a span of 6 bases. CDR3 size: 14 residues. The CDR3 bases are TGTGCCAGCAGTTACTCGCACAAGAACACTGAAGCTTTCTTT. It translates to CASSYSHKNTEAFF.

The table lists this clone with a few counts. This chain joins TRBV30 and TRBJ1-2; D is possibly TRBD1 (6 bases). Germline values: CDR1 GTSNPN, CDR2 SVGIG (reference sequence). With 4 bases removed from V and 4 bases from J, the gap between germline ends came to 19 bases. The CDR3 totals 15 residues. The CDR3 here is CAWTLSGGFGYGYTF. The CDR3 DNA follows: TGTGCCTGGACCCTGTCTGGGGGCTTCGGCTATGGCTACACCTTC.

The chain's CDR3 is CASSLISGFADTQYF. The CDR3 bases are TGCGCCAGCAGCTTGATCAGCGGTTTCGCAGATACGCAGTATTTT. The chain employs TRBV5-1 and TRBJ2-3; D is perhaps TRBD2 (5 bases). The length of the CDR3 is 15 residues. Germline CDR1 reads SGHRS; CDR2 reads YFSETQ. The V end lost 1 base, the J end lost 4 bases, and 13 bases lay between the germline ends.